These 18 T cell receptor beta chains were all obtained from the same sample, sequenced in a study of T cells in Graves' hyperthyroidism and ophthalmopathy. Amplification of TCR beta CDR3 regions was performed using RNA transcripts as template. TCR CDR3 regions were first amplified by RT-PCR with HTBI primers. TCRdb analysed the multiplex PCR reads with MiXCR anew, one entry per CDR3 protein. The top ten hold 3% to 4% of the sample, which has under 600,000 distinct CDR3 sequences, about a sixth seen once. Material for sequencing was blood. The origin of the receptors is a woman between 35 and 50 years old with Graves' ophthalmopathy.

This clonotype came up many times. The chain carries TRBV3-1 and TRBJ2-2; no clear D gene. V lost 6 bases to trimming and J lost 6 bases, with 5 bases between them. Germline loops: CDR1 LGHDT, CDR2 YNNKEL (reference sequence). CDR3 size: 11 residues. CDR3 coding DNA: TGTGCCAGCAGAGTGGCCGGGGAGCTGTTTTTT. Protein sequence: CASRVAGELFF. The full variable domain, its missing parts supplied by reference TRBV3-1 and TRBJ2-2, is DTAVSQTPKYLVTQMGNDKSIKCEQNLGHDTMYWYKQDSKKFLKIMFSYNNKELIINETVPNRFSPKSPDKAHLNLHINSLELGDSAVYFCASRVAGELFFGEGSRLTVL.

This clonotype was seen ten or more times. The V gene is TRBV30, the J gene TRBJ2-2; tentative D call: TRBD1 (6 bases). With 8 bases removed from V and 1 base from J, the gap between germline ends came to 8 bases. This CDR3 contains 12 residues. CDR1 and CDR2 from the germline V gene are GTSNPN and SVGIG (reference sequence). CDR3 in amino acids: CAGGQNTGELFF. As DNA, the CDR3 is TGTGCCGGGGGACAGAACACCGGGGAGCTGTTTTTT.

The genes are TRBV6-2 or TRBV6-3 and TRBJ1-2; D might be TRBD1 (5 bases). Germline V gives CDR1 MNHEY, CDR2 SVGEGT. The CDR3 covers 13 residues. V was cut by 7 bases and J by 3 bases, with 12 bases left in between. The CDR3 is CASKETAHYGYTF. In nucleotides, the CDR3 is TGTGCCAGCAAGGAGACAGCCCACTATGGCTACACCTTC.

This clonotype was seen ten or more times. The chain is built from TRBV20-1 and TRBJ1-4; unclear D gene. V dropped 0 bases and J dropped 5 bases, with 19 bases sitting between them. The CDR3 totals 17 residues. Germline assignment: CDR1 DFQATT and CDR2 SNEGSKA (reference sequence). The CDR3 sequence: CSARDSRNLIANEKLFF. DNA of the CDR3: TGCAGTGCTAGAGACAGCCGGAATTTGATTGCCAATGAAAAACTGTTTTTT.

This clonotype was picked up many times. This chain joins TRBV7-8 and TRBJ2-1, with a possible D match to TRBD1 (5 bases). V was pared by 1 base and J by 8 bases, with 21 bases between. This CDR3 region has 17 residues. Looked up from germline, CDR1 is SGHVS and CDR2 is FQNEAQ. CDR3 sequence reads: CASSLGGTSIKVDEQFF. In nucleotides, the CDR3 is TGTGCCAGCAGCTTAGGGGGCACGTCGATCAAGGTGGATGAGCAGTTCTTC.

This clonotype was recorded at least ten times. The chain links TRBV6-1 to TRBJ1-1; 7 nucleotides line up with TRBD1. J lost 6 bases, V lost 5 bases, and 6 bases had no gene match. This CDR3 is 13 amino acids long. The V gene's germline CDR1 is MNHNS and CDR2 SASEGT. The CDR3 protein is CASSFDRAAEAFF. CDR3 nucleotides: TGTGCCAGCAGTTTTGACAGGGCGGCTGAAGCTTTCTTT.

On this clonotype: This may stem from a read error, because a much larger clone lies one nucleotide away. The V and J genes are TRBV6-5 and TRBJ1-1; possible D gene TRBD1, 5 bases. Trimming removed 5 bases at V and 0 bases at J, with 13 bases between. This CDR3 is built from 15 residues. CDR1 is MNHEY and CDR2 is SVGAGI in the germline V gene. In DNA form, the CDR3 reads TGTGCCAGCAGTCACTTCGACAGAATGAACACTGAAGCTTTCTTT. Amino acid sequence: CASSHFDRMNTEAFF.

Turning to this clonotype: This may stem from a read error, because a much larger clone lies one nucleotide away. The chain links TRBV5-1 to TRBJ1-1, with a weak D call TRBD1 (6 bases). From germline, CDR1 is SGHRS and CDR2 YFSETQ. The CDR3 totals 13 residues. The chain's CDR3 is CANRVQRGTEAFF. The CDR3 nucleotides read TGTGCCAACAGGGTACAAAGGGGAACTGAAGCTTTCTTT.

The chain combines TRBV6-1 with TRBJ1-4; D remains ambiguous. Germline CDR1 reads MNHNS; CDR2 reads SASEGT. The ends were cut back, 2 bases at V and 7 bases at J, with 14 bases in the middle. The CDR3 runs to 15 residues. CDR3 DNA sequence: TGTGCCAGCAGTGAATTGGGAAGTCGGAGTGAAAAACTGTTTTTT. Translating it yields CASSELGSRSEKLFF.

This clonotype has at least ten counts. The chain has TRBV7-2 and TRBJ2-2; tentative D call: TRBD1 (6 bases). V was trimmed by 3 bases and J by 4 bases, leaving 12 bases between them. The germline V gene has CDR1 SGHTA and CDR2 FQGNSA. The CDR3 runs to 15 residues. The CDR3 DNA reads as TGTGCCAGCAGCTTCAGGGACACCAGCACCGGGGAGCTGTTTTTT. This encodes CASSFRDTSTGELFF.

This clonotype was counted only a few times. The chain is built from TRBV20-1 and TRBJ1-6; D gene ambiguous. V was shortened by 0 bases and J by 6 bases, with 24 bases between the two germline ends. Germline V CDR1 and CDR2: DFQATT, SNEGSKA (reference sequence). The CDR3 is 19 amino acids. The CDR3 DNA reads TGCAGTGCTAGAGATCTGGTTCCAGCCCGAAACGGGCCTAATTCACCCCTCCACTTT. Residues: CSARDLVPARNGPNSPLHF.

Points on this clonotype: A much larger clonotype is one base distant, so this may be a read error. The chain has TRBV28 and TRBJ2-1; TRBD1 matches 7 bases. Germline CDR1 is MDHEN and CDR2 is SYDVKM. The CDR3 totals 12 residues. The chain's CDR3 is CASGLPGQDQFF. DNA for the CDR3: TGTGCCAGCGGTTTACCCGGACAGGATCAGTTCTTC.

In this sample, this clonotype turned up many times. The V gene is TRBV6-1, the J gene TRBJ2-7, with D possibly being TRBD2 (5 bases). CDR3 size: 16 residues. CDR1 and CDR2 from the germline V gene are MNHNS and SASEGT. Trimming removed 2 bases from V and 3 bases from J, with 17 bases in between. The CDR3 region has the DNA TGTGCCAGCAGTGAATCTGAGGGCAGCCCTCACTACGAGCAGTACTTC. Its translation is CASSESEGSPHYEQYF.

This clonotype was picked up many times. The chain uses TRBV20-1 and TRBJ1-5; D may be TRBD1 (5 bases). From germline, CDR1 is DFQATT and CDR2 SNEGSKA (reference sequence). Trimming pared 0 bases from V and 4 bases from J, leaving 13 bases between. This CDR3 has 15 residues. DNA for the CDR3: TGCAGTGCTAGAGAGGCCGGGACCGAGAATCAGCCCCAGCATTTT. Encoded protein: CSAREAGTENQPQHF.

The chain links TRBV7-8 to TRBJ1-5; D uncertain. The V and J ends lost 1 base and 0 bases respectively, with 10 bases between them. The V gene's germline CDR1 is SGHVS and CDR2 FQNEAQ. This CDR3 spans 16 amino acids. The CDR3 loop is CASSLVGSGSNQPQHF. The CDR3 bases are TGTGCCAGCAGCTTAGTGGGATCAGGTAGCAATCAGCCCCAGCATTTT.

This clonotype was counted a few times. The V and J genes are TRBV30 and TRBJ2-5; D assignment may be TRBD1 or TRBD2 (5 bases each). Trimming stripped 1 base from V and 4 bases from J, with 16 bases between. Looked up from germline, CDR1 is GTSNPN and CDR2 is SVGIG (reference sequence). The CDR3 is 15 residues long. The CDR3: CAWSAGEGIGETQYF. In nucleotides, the CDR3 is TGTGCCTGGAGTGCCGGAGAGGGGATTGGAGAGACCCAGTACTTC.

This clonotype was found a few times. This sequence joins TRBV20-1 and TRBJ1-1, with 12 positions matching TRBD1. In germline, CDR1 is DFQATT, CDR2 SNEGSKA (reference sequence). The CDR3 is 12 residues long. The ends lost 5 bases at V and 6 bases at J; junction bases unmatched: 1. The CDR3 protein is CSAGDRGPEAFF. Written as DNA, the CDR3 is TGCAGTGCTGGGGACAGGGGGCCTGAAGCTTTCTTT.

This clonotype was observed a handful of times. The chain is built from TRBV29-1 and TRBJ2-7; 8 nucleotides align to TRBD1. Germline loops: CDR1 SQVTM, CDR2 ANQGSEA. Germline trimming cut 4 bases from V and 3 bases from J; bases unmatched to any gene: 8. This CDR3 contains 14 residues. The CDR3 DNA follows: TGCAGCGTTGTACCAGGGGGCAATATCTACGAGCAGTACTTC. Residues: CSVVPGGNIYEQYF.